Following are 15 T cell receptor beta chains from one sample sequenced in a study of T cells in Graves' hyperthyroidism and ophthalmopathy. TCR beta CDR3 regions were amplified from RNA. The HTBI primer set drove a first-round RT-PCR of the TCR CDR3. TCRdb reanalysed the multiplex PCR reads using MiXCR and keeps one entry per CDR3 protein. The sample yields roughly 570,000 distinct CDR3 sequences, 15% to 19% seen once. The sample comprised blood. All receptors derive from a woman in her twenties or thirties with Graves' hyperthyroidism.

This clonotype appeared many times. This chain connects TRBV12-3 or TRBV12-4 to TRBJ2-7; a possible D gene is TRBD2 (6 bases). CDR3 length: 14 amino acids. V gave up 3 bases and J gave up 9 bases, with 18 bases separating them. DNA of the CDR3: TGTGCCAGCAGTTTGATAGCGGTTCCAGGCGGGCAGTACTTC. It specifies CASSLIAVPGGQYF.

A word on this clonotype: A much more abundant neighbour one base away suggests this may be a read error. The chain carries TRBV5-4 and TRBJ2-3, with D perhaps matching TRBD1 (6 bases). In germline, CDR1 is SGHNT, CDR2 YYREEE (reference sequence). This CDR3 has 15 residues. The CDR3 DNA reads TGTGCCAGCACCTTTGTCACAGGGAGCACAGGTACGCAGTATTTT. Translated, it gives CASTFVTGSTGTQYF.

This clonotype was seen at least ten times. This chain connects TRBV20-1 to TRBJ2-1; 8 bases align to TRBD1. The length of the CDR3 is 16 residues. V shed 3 bases and J 8 bases; nucleotides not matched to a gene: 15. The V gene's germline CDR1 is DFQATT and CDR2 SNEGSKA (reference sequence). The chain's CDR3 is CSASNVQGAGRDEQFF. CDR3 DNA: TGCAGTGCTAGCAATGTGCAGGGGGCGGGCCGGGATGAGCAGTTCTTC.

This clonotype was counted only a few times. J is TRBJ2-7 and V is TRBV6-1; 14 nucleotides agree with TRBD2. This CDR3 contains 21 residues. J was trimmed by 5 bases and V by 5 bases; bases with no gene match: 23. CDR1 MNHNS and CDR2 SASEGT come from the germline V gene. The CDR3 DNA reads TGTGCCAGCAGTCCACACCTCCGTACACCGGGACTAGCGGGAGTTGTAGACGAGCAGTACTTC. It encodes CASSPHLRTPGLAGVVDEQYF.

This clonotype was seen ten or more times. The rearrangement uses TRBV5-1 and TRBJ1-6, with D unresolved. The CDR3 contains 14 residues. V was trimmed by 0 bases and J by 9 bases, leaving 10 bases between them. Germline CDR1 reads SGHRS; CDR2 reads YFSETQ. The CDR3 here is CASSLDSGSSPLHF. DNA of the CDR3: TGCGCCAGCAGCTTGGACAGTGGTTCTTCACCCCTCCACTTT.

The chain employs TRBV5-4 and TRBJ2-2, with D tentatively TRBD2 (6 bases). The CDR3 consists of 16 residues. CDR1 is SGHNT and CDR2 is YYREEE in the germline V gene (reference sequence). Trimming took off 0 bases at V and 5 bases at J, with 14 bases between the two ends. The DNA of the CDR3 is TGTGCCAGCAGCTTGGAGGCGGGGTCGGGTACCGGGGAGCTGTTTTTT. It encodes CASSLEAGSGTGELFF.

In this sample, this clonotype turned up many times. The chain is built from TRBV3-1 and TRBJ2-5, with D possibly matching TRBD2 (6 bases). CDR1 and CDR2 (germline): LGHDT, YNNKEL (reference sequence). The CDR3 length is 18 residues. The ends were cut back, 3 bases at V and 2 bases at J, with 22 bases in the middle. This CDR3 reads CASSQGIKRTMPQETQYF. CDR3 DNA: TGTGCCAGCAGCCAGGGTATTAAGCGGACTATGCCTCAAGAGACCCAGTACTTC.

Regarding this clonotype: A junction end diverges from the germline sequence, so it may reflect a read error. CDR3 protein: CASSRTAGTGHF. The CDR3, as DNA: TGTGCCAGCAGCCGTACTGCCGGGACAGGACACTTC. This chain joins TRBV7-9 and TRBJ2-5; 8 nucleotides align to TRBD1. The germline gives CDR1 SEHNR, CDR2 FQNEAQ (reference sequence). This CDR3 region has 12 residues.

In its sample, this clonotype was seen a few times. V gene TRBV5-1 combines with J gene TRBJ2-7, with TRBD1 matching 7 bases. The CDR3 loop spans 14 amino acids. Germline-derived CDR1 and CDR2 are SGHRS and YFSETQ. V shed 5 bases, J shed 6 bases, and the junction held 11 bases outside the gene matches. The CDR3 coding sequence is TGCGCCAGCAGTCCCGGGACAGAGAAAGGCGAGCAGTACTTC. Amino acids: CASSPGTEKGEQYF.

Ten or more counts support this clonotype. The chain employs TRBV5-1 and TRBJ2-7; the match to TRBD1 covers 9 bases. The CDR3 totals 15 residues. Germline V gives CDR1 SGHRS, CDR2 YFSETQ. V lost 4 bases to trimming and J lost 3 bases; unmatched junction nucleotides: 8. The CDR3 here is CASSAPGQGFYEQYF. In DNA form, the CDR3 reads TGCGCCAGCAGCGCCCCGGGACAGGGTTTCTACGAGCAGTACTTC.

This clonotype has at least ten counts. J is TRBJ2-7 and V is TRBV6-6; 11 nucleotides match TRBD2. Trimming removed 0 bases from V and 3 bases from J; junction bases left unmatched: 7. Germline-derived CDR1 and CDR2 are MNHNY and SVGAGI (reference sequence). The CDR3 sequence is 17 residues long. The CDR3 DNA follows: TGTGCCAGCAGTTACTCCAGTCTAGCGGGAGGTGACTACGAGCAGTACTTC. This codes for CASSYSSLAGGDYEQYF.

The V and J genes are TRBV18 and TRBJ1-4; no firm D call. Germline V lookup: CDR1 KGHSH, CDR2 LQKENI. V lost 3 bases and J lost 4, with 12 bases in between. The CDR3 runs to 15 residues. This CDR3 reads CASSPQQNLNEKLFF. DNA of the CDR3: TGTGCCAGCTCACCGCAACAGAACCTTAATGAAAAACTGTTTTTT.

This clonotype was picked up many times. The chain links TRBV7-8 to TRBJ2-2; 13 nucleotides line up with TRBD2. The CDR3 runs 20 residues. V dropped 5 bases and J dropped 0; count of bases not matched to a gene: 12. Germline lookup yields CDR1 SGHVS and CDR2 FQNEAQ. The DNA for the CDR3 is TGTGCCAGCAGCCCGCCACTAGCGGGAGGGCCCACGACGAACACCGGGGAGCTGTTTTTT. Its translation: CASSPPLAGGPTTNTGELFF.

This chain joins TRBV15 and TRBJ2-7; 8 bases line up with TRBD1. V gave up 0 bases and J gave up 5 bases; unmatched junction bases: 6. The CDR3 spans 15 residues. CDR1 is LNHNV, CDR2 YYDKDF, per germline (reference sequence). CDR3 protein: CATSRDRQGQNEQYF. CDR3 DNA sequence: TGTGCCACCAGCAGAGACAGACAGGGGCAGAACGAGCAGTACTTC.

Many counts were recorded for this clonotype. This chain links TRBV20-1 with TRBJ2-3; TRBD2 might be the D (6 bases). Germline-derived CDR1 and CDR2 are DFQATT and SNEGSKA (reference sequence). This CDR3 comprises 13 residues. Between the trimmed V and J ends, which lost 6 bases and 5 bases, there was a span of 15 bases. CDR3 nucleotide sequence: TGCAGTGCCGATCGGGGGAATGGAGATACGCAGTATTTT. Protein product: CSADRGNGDTQYF.